The 18 T cell receptor beta chains listed next were all sequenced from one sample in a study of blood T cells in healthy people across ages. PCR was performed a second time for about 7 to 11 cycles using a sample-barcoded 5' primer and a J-beta primer mix. MiXCR, applied by TCRdb to the 5' RACE reads, yields one record per CDR3 protein. The sample lists hundreds of thousands of distinct CDR3 sequences, around a quarter occurring once. The same data also contributed to another study, on T cells of mothers and their children.

Sequenced sample: blood. The receptors were sampled from a boy between 10 and 17 years old in good health.

The V call is TRBV6-2 or TRBV6-3, the J call TRBJ1-1; 11 nucleotides agree with TRBD1. The CDR3 totals 16 residues. Germline-derived CDR1 and CDR2 are MNHEY and SVGEGT. V gave up 8 bases and J gave up 4 bases; unmatched junction bases: 12. CDR3 protein: CASSRRTGGAVTEAFF. DNA for the CDR3: TGTGCCAGCTCCCGCAGGACAGGGGGCGCGGTCACTGAAGCTTTCTTT.

This clonotype appeared a few times. J is TRBJ2-5 and V is TRBV20-1, with D unresolved. Trimming shortened V by 2 bases and J by 2 bases, and 9 bases separated the two germline ends. There are 13 residues in the CDR3. Germline-derived CDR1 and CDR2 are DFQATT and SNEGSKA (reference sequence). The chain's CDR3 is CSARLGQQETQYF. The CDR3 DNA follows: TGCAGTGCTAGATTGGGTCAGCAAGAGACCCAGTACTTC.

A few counts support this clonotype. This chain joins TRBV20-1 and TRBJ2-1; 13 nucleotides line up with TRBD2. From germline, CDR1 is DFQATT and CDR2 SNEGSKA (reference sequence). The CDR3 has 18 residues. Trimming cost V 3 bases and J 0 bases; bases outside gene matches: 8. CDR3 DNA sequence: TGCAGTGCTAGCCCGGGACTAGCGGGGAGTAGCTCCTACAATGAGCAGTTCTTC. The encoded protein is CSASPGLAGSSSYNEQFF.

The chain recombines TRBV6-5 with TRBJ1-1, with 9 bases that match TRBD1. From germline, CDR1 is MNHEY and CDR2 SVGAGI. Germline trimming cut 4 bases from V and 6 bases from J; bases unmatched to any gene: 6. The length of the CDR3 is 14 residues. The CDR3 nucleotides read TGTGCCAGCAGTTTTACAGGGGGCTTCGCTGAAGCTTTCTTT. Protein product: CASSFTGGFAEAFF.

The chain is built from TRBV5-6 and TRBJ2-6; weak D call: TRBD2 (6 bases). This CDR3 spans 15 amino acids. V lost 4 bases and J lost 6, with 14 bases in between. Per the germline V gene, CDR1 is SGHDT and CDR2 is YYEEEE. CDR3 loop: CASSQGGELANVLTF. The CDR3 DNA reads as TGTGCCAGCAGCCAAGGCGGGGAACTGGCCAACGTCCTGACTTTC.

This clonotype turned up a few times. The chain recombines TRBV5-1 with TRBJ2-1; 7 bases line up with TRBD2. The CDR3 consists of 15 residues. Germline trimming cut 4 bases from V and 5 bases from J; bases unmatched to any gene: 9. Germline CDR1 and CDR2: SGHRS and YFSETQ. CDR3 in amino acids: CASSPSGIIDNEQFF. As DNA, the CDR3 is TGCGCCAGCAGCCCGAGCGGGATAATCGACAATGAGCAGTTCTTC.

This clonotype occurred a few times. This chain uses TRBV19 with TRBJ2-7; no firm D call. The germline V gene has CDR1 LNHDA and CDR2 SQIVND (reference sequence). Trimming stripped 3 bases from V and 0 bases from J, with 9 bases between. This CDR3 is built from 14 residues. CDR3 sequence reads: CASSMAQSSYEQYF. DNA for the CDR3: TGTGCCAGTAGTATGGCACAGAGCTCCTACGAGCAGTACTTC.

The sample holds a few counts of this clonotype. The chain couples TRBV19 to TRBJ1-3; maybe TRBD1 (6 bases). Germline V lookup: CDR1 LNHDA, CDR2 SQIVND (reference sequence). Deletions cut 7 bases from V and 4 bases from J, with 14 bases between. The CDR3 length is 14 residues. DNA for the CDR3: TGTGCCAGTATCGTGGGGGGCTCCGGAAACACCATATATTTT. Its translation: CASIVGGSGNTIYF. The variable domain in full, completed from reference TRBV19 and TRBJ1-3, reads DGGITQSPKYLFRKEGQNVTLSCEQNLNHDAMYWYRQDPGQGLRLIYYSQIVNDFQKGDIAEGYSVSREKKESFPLTVTSAQKNPTAFYLCASIVGGSGNTIYFGEGSWLTVV.

This clonotype was picked up a small number of times. The chain employs TRBV3-1 and TRBJ2-5; tentative D call: TRBD2 (6 bases). V shed 0 bases and J shed 0 bases, with 14 bases lying between them. The CDR3 is 17 residues long. CDR1 is LGHDT and CDR2 is YNNKEL in the germline V gene (reference sequence). For the CDR3, the DNA is TGTGCCAGCAGCCAAGATCTCGGACTATTGTACCAAGAGACCCAGTACTTC. Translating gives CASSQDLGLLYQETQYF.

This clonotype was observed a few times. The rearrangement uses TRBV28 and TRBJ1-4; maybe TRBD1 (5 bases). The V end was cut by 5 bases, the J end by 5 bases, with 21 bases between. Germline CDR1 and CDR2: MDHEN and SYDVKM. The CDR3 length is 17 residues. CDR3 residues: CASSDYRAGGGNEKLFF. The CDR3 DNA is TGTGCCAGCAGTGACTACCGGGCCGGGGGAGGGAATGAAAAACTGTTTTTT.

The rearrangement uses TRBV7-3 and TRBJ2-3, with 7 bases aligning to TRBD1. This CDR3 is 16 amino acids long. Germline V gives CDR1 SGHTA, CDR2 FQGTGA. V shed 4 bases, J shed 1 base, and the junction held 8 bases outside the gene matches. The CDR3 loop reads CASSYTGAGGTDTQYF. The CDR3 DNA reads TGTGCCAGCAGCTACACAGGGGCTGGGGGCACAGATACGCAGTATTTT.

This clonotype was observed a few times. The chain combines TRBV7-2 with TRBJ2-5, with TRBD2 identical over 11 bases. Gene TRBJ2-7 matches the end of the DNA better, so the J call may be wrong. Germline V gene data show CDR1 as SGHTA and CDR2 as FQGNSA. This CDR3 contains 16 residues. This CDR3 reads CASSLGLAGYSYEQYF. The CDR3 DNA is TGTGCCAGCAGCTTAGGACTAGCGGGATACTCCTACGAGCAGTACTTC.

This chain joins TRBV4-1 and TRBJ2-1; no reliable D call. V lost 1 base to trimming and J lost 9 bases, with 7 bases between them. The germline V gene has CDR1 MGHRA and CDR2 YSYEKL. The CDR3 totals 12 residues. The CDR3 bases are TGCGCCAGCAGCCAAGGCATATCTGAGCAGTTCTTC. Translated: CASSQGISEQFF.

The CDR3: CSLGDDASGANVLTF. The CDR3 DNA reads TGCAGCTTAGGGGACGACGCTTCTGGGGCCAACGTCCTGACTTTC. The V and J genes are TRBV29-1 and TRBJ2-6; tentatively, D is TRBD1 or TRBD2 (5 bases each). Trimming cost V 8 bases and J 1 base, with 15 bases left between them. Germline values: CDR1 SQVTM, CDR2 ANQGSEA. This CDR3 spans 15 amino acids.

The rearrangement uses TRBV29-1 and TRBJ1-1; TRBD1 aligns across 12 bases. The CDR3 is 12 amino acids. Germline V gene lookup returns CDR1 SQVTM and CDR2 ANQGSEA. Unmatched junction bases numbered 2, after V lost 6 bases and J lost 6 bases. The CDR3 spells CSVGTGGPEAFF. Written as DNA, the CDR3 is TGCAGCGTAGGGACAGGGGGCCCTGAAGCTTTCTTT.

This clonotype appeared once. V is TRBV28 and J is TRBJ1-2; TRBD1 is a possible D gene (6 bases). Trimming took 6 bases from V and 7 from J, leaving 15 bases between them. CDR1 is MDHEN, CDR2 SYDVKM, per germline. The CDR3 has 13 amino acids. The CDR3 DNA reads as TGTGCCAGCAGACCAACGGGGGCCCGTGGCTACACCTTC. Its protein is CASRPTGARGYTF.

This clonotype has just a few counts. CDR3 amino acids: CASSQDRVTEETQYF. The CDR3 nucleotides are TGCGCCAGCAGCCAAGACAGGGTGACGGAAGAGACCCAGTACTTC. V gene TRBV4-3 combines with J gene TRBJ2-5, with TRBD1 as a possible D gene (5 bases). The CDR3 is 15 residues long. CDR1 is LGHNA and CDR2 is YSLEER in the germline V gene. With 0 bases removed from V and 3 bases from J, the gap between germline ends came to 11 bases.

This chain connects TRBV29-1 to TRBJ2-2; 9 nucleotides line up with TRBD1. Germline assignment: CDR1 SQVTM and CDR2 ANQGSEA. V gave up 7 bases and J gave up 3 bases; unmatched junction bases: 6. CDR3 length equals 14 residues. The CDR3 loop reads CSARQGGYTGELFF. The CDR3 DNA sequence: TGCAGCGCCCGACAGGGGGGGTACACCGGGGAGCTGTTTTTT.